A selection of T cell receptor beta chains follows, all from one sample in a study of brain T cells in children with intractable seizures. The protocol was immunoSEQ multiplex PCR, while the TCRdb copy is restricted to in-frame clones and leaves out a portion. The table lists tens of thousands of clones, just over 90% of them singletons. Specimen: peripheral blood, collected at surgery. These receptors were obtained from a boy younger than two with tuberous sclerosis and intractable seizures. Each CDR3 is given with its conserved first and last residue. Fields, in order: V gene, D gene, J gene, CDR3 protein, CDR3 DNA. A D gene is named only where the DNA matches it firmly.

V gene: TRBV3-1/TRBV3-2
D gene: TRBD2
J gene: TRBJ2-7
CDR3 protein: CASSQGLAGGYEQYF
CDR3 DNA: TGTGCCAGCAGCCAGGGACTAGCGGGGGGGTACGAGCAGTACTTC

V gene: TRBV2
D gene: -
J gene: TRBJ2-4
CDR3 protein: CASSEGYEGMGNIQYF
CDR3 DNA: TGTGCCAGCAGTGAAGGGTACGAGGGGATGGGAAACATTCAGTACTTC

V gene: TRBV7-9
D gene: -
J gene: TRBJ2-3
CDR3 protein: CASSPRLEPGGDTQYF
CDR3 DNA: TGTGCCAGCAGCCCCCGTTTGGAGCCTGGCGGGGATACGCAGTATTTT

V gene: TRBV15
D gene: -
J gene: TRBJ1-2
CDR3 protein: CATSRNRVGYTF
CDR3 DNA: TGTGCCACCAGCAGGAACAGGGTTGGCTACACCTTC

V gene: TRBV4-1
D gene: -
J gene: TRBJ1-2
CDR3 protein: CASSQESRLFYGYTF
CDR3 DNA: TGCGCCAGCAGCCAAGAAAGTCGGTTGTTCTATGGCTACACCTTC

V gene: TRBV2
D gene: -
J gene: TRBJ1-1
CDR3 protein: CASSVTAGWRGTEAFF
CDR3 DNA: TGTGCCAGCAGTGTTACGGCAGGCTGGAGAGGTACTGAAGCTTTCTTT

V gene: TRBV24-1
D gene: -
J gene: TRBJ1-5
CDR3 protein: CATSDATEGYSNQPQHF
CDR3 DNA: TGTGCCACCAGTGATGCGACCGAGGGGTATAGCAATCAGCCCCAGCATTTT

V gene: TRBV29-1
D gene: TRBD1
J gene: TRBJ2-6
CDR3 protein: CSVFTGESLSGANVLTF
CDR3 DNA: TGCAGCGTTTTCACAGGGGAGAGTCTTTCTGGGGCCAACGTCCTGACTTTC

V gene: TRBV28
D gene: -
J gene: TRBJ2-7
CDR3 protein: CASSSLSYEQYF
CDR3 DNA: TGTGCCAGCAGTTCCCTCTCCTACGAGCAGTACTTC

V gene: TRBV5-1
D gene: TRBD2
J gene: TRBJ2-2
CDR3 protein: CASSLTAGAANTGELFF
CDR3 DNA: TGCGCCAGCAGCTTGACCGCGGGAGCCGCGAACACCGGGGAGCTGTTTTTT

V gene: TRBV6-1
D gene: TRBD1
J gene: TRBJ2-2
CDR3 protein: CASSEPGQGIWELFF
CDR3 DNA: TGTGCCAGCAGTGAACCCGGACAGGGGATTTGGGAGCTGTTTTTT

V gene: TRBV30
D gene: TRBD2
J gene: TRBJ2-7
CDR3 protein: CAWSVAGVGYEQYF
CDR3 DNA: TGTGCCTGGAGTGTAGCGGGAGTTGGGTACGAGCAGTACTTC

V gene: TRBV28
D gene: -
J gene: TRBJ2-7
CDR3 protein: CASRTDPYEQYF
CDR3 DNA: TGTGCCAGCCGGACCGACCCCTACGAGCAGTACTTC

V gene: TRBV6-1
D gene: TRBD2
J gene: TRBJ2-1
CDR3 protein: CASSTLAGGLAEQFF
CDR3 DNA: TGTGCCAGCAGTACTTTAGCGGGGGGCCTTGCGGAGCAGTTCTTC

V gene: TRBV5-1
D gene: -
J gene: TRBJ2-3
CDR3 protein: CASSGGLRDTQYF
CDR3 DNA: TGCGCCAGCAGCGGCGGGCTCCGAGATACGCAGTATTTT

V gene: TRBV19
D gene: -
J gene: TRBJ1-1
CDR3 protein: CASSYITENTEAFF
CDR3 DNA: TGTGCCAGTAGTTATATAACGGAGAACACTGAAGCTTTCTTT

V gene: TRBV25-1
D gene: -
J gene: TRBJ1-2
CDR3 protein: CASSGRDWFNYGYTF
CDR3 DNA: TGTGCCAGCAGTGGGAGGGATTGGTTCAACTATGGCTACACCTTC

V gene: TRBV10-3
D gene: TRBD1
J gene: TRBJ1-4
CDR3 protein: CAISEGDRINEKLFF
CDR3 DNA: TGTGCCATCAGTGAGGGGGACAGGATTAATGAAAAACTGTTTTTT

V gene: TRBV19
D gene: TRBD2
J gene: TRBJ2-7
CDR3 protein: CASSNGTSGGNEQYF
CDR3 DNA: TGTGCCAGTAGTAATGGGACTAGCGGGGGGAACGAGCAGTACTTC

V gene: TRBV5-1
D gene: -
J gene: TRBJ1-1
CDR3 protein: CASSAQDRNTEAFF
CDR3 DNA: TGCGCCAGCAGCGCCCAGGACAGAAACACTGAAGCTTTCTTT

V gene: TRBV6-5
D gene: TRBD2
J gene: TRBJ2-1
CDR3 protein: CASGLAWNEQFF
CDR3 DNA: TGTGCCAGTGGACTAGCGTGGAATGAGCAGTTCTTC

V gene: TRBV19
D gene: -
J gene: TRBJ1-5
CDR3 protein: CASSIGGNQPQHF
CDR3 DNA: TGTGCCAGTAGTATCGGGGGGAATCAGCCCCAGCATTTT

V gene: TRBV6-5
D gene: TRBD2
J gene: TRBJ2-7
CDR3 protein: CASSYSIAGVYYEQYF
CDR3 DNA: TGTGCCAGCAGTTACTCGATAGCGGGAGTTTATTACGAGCAGTACTTC

V gene: TRBV7-2
D gene: TRBD2
J gene: TRBJ2-2
CDR3 protein: CASSFPSGGRDTGELFF
CDR3 DNA: TGTGCCAGCAGCTTCCCTAGCGGGGGGCGGGACACCGGGGAGCTGTTTTTT

V gene: TRBV6-6
D gene: -
J gene: TRBJ2-3
CDR3 protein: CASTGGGGDTQYF
CDR3 DNA: TGTGCCAGCACCGGAGGAGGTGGGGATACGCAGTATTTT